This T cell receptor (beta chain) was recovered during a study of blood T cell repertoires in COVID-19. The overall study: The United States, Italy and Spain provided the acute and convalescent COVID-19 samples. PBMCs, B-cell-depleted T cells, or T cells provided the cDNA or gDNA that made up the material.

Per germline, CDR1 MNHEY and CDR2 SMNVEV (reference sequence). With 5 bases removed from V and 7 bases from J, the gap between germline ends came to 27 bases. There are 18 residues in the CDR3. This clone was seen a few times. Per the original data handling: Amplification of reference gene primers provided the estimated nucleated cell counts. Profiled with immunoSEQ multiplex PCR; TCRdb holds only in-frame clones, not every one. V and J calls and clone size come straight from that table; D and trimming were deduced from the DNA. The sample yields fewer than 200,000 clones, roughly 79% seen once. The TCR sequence derives from a woman in her 70s with acute or convalescent COVID-19. The source material was peripheral blood. This sequence joins TRBV27 and TRBJ2-1, with D possibly matching TRBD2 (7 bases). CDR3 coding DNA: TGTGCCAGCAGTCCCTCCCCACCTTTCGGGGGGCTATTTAATGAGCAGTTCTTC. Protein sequence: CASSPSPPFGGLFNEQFF.